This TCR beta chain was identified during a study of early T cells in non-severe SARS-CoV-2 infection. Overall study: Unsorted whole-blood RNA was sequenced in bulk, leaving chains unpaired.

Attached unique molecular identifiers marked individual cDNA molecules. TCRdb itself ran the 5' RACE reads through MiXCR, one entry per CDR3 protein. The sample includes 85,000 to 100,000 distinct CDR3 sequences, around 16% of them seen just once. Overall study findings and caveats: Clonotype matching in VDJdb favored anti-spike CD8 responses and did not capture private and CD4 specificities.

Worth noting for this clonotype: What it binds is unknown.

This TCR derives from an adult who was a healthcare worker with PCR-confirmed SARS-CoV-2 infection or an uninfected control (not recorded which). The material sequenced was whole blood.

Written as DNA, the CDR3 is TGTGCCTCTCGAGGGTTAGAGACCCAGTACTTC. Translation gives CASRGLETQYF. The chain has TRBV6-6 and TRBJ2-5, with D maybe TRBD2 (5 bases). V dropped 11 bases and J dropped 4 bases, with 11 bases sitting between them. The CDR3 has 11 residues. The germline CDR1 and CDR2 sequences are MNHNY and SVGAGI (reference sequence).